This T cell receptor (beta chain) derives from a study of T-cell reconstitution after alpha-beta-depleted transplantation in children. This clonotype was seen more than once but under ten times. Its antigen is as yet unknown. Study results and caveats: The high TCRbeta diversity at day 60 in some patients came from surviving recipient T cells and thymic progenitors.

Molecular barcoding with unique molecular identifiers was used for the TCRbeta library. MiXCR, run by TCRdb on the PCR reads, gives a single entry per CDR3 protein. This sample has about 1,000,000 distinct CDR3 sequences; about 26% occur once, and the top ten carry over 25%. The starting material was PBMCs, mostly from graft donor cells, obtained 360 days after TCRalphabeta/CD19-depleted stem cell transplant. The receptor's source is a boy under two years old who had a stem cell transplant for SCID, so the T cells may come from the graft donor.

CDR3 nucleotides: TGCAGTGCTAGTCCAACGAACACTGAAGCTTTCTTT. Its translation is CSASPTNTEAFF. The V and J genes are TRBV20-1 and TRBJ1-1; no clear D gene. V was shortened by 3 bases and J by 1 base, with 6 bases between the two germline ends. Germline values: CDR1 DFQATT, CDR2 SNEGSKA (reference sequence). This CDR3 region has 12 residues.